Here is one T cell receptor beta chain with its context. No antigen is known for it. This specimen comes from a study of graft-versus-host responses after intestinal transplantation. The wider study: The whole recipient group had anti-thymocyte globulin induction followed by tacrolimus and steroids for three to four years. Study-level findings and limits: Early post-transplant falls in HvG clones accompanied the peak levels of circulating GvH clones. Recipient marrow contained GvH clones, some of which appeared first in ileum or blood.

Germline CDR1 is SQVTM and CDR2 is ANQGSEA. The CDR3 consists of 13 residues. The repertoire was sequenced with immunoSEQ multiplex PCR; TCRdb's copy has only in-frame clones and lacks some. The sample yields around 67,000 clones, over 75% seen once. This chain uses TRBV29-1 with TRBJ1-6; a possible D gene is TRBD1 (6 bases). The sample consisted of unstimulated CD4+ T cells sorted from spleen or lymph node cells, taken before transplant. This clonotype was obtained from a human donor who was the organ donor for an intestinal transplant. CDR3 sequence reads: CGIRTDYNSPLHF. The CDR3 nucleotides are TGCGGGATCCGGACAGACTATAATTCACCCCTCCACTTT.